This T cell receptor beta chain was sequenced during a study of tumor and adjacent non-tumor tissue in lung cancer. About the research overall: The cohort had 12 adenocarcinoma, a couple of squamous cell and 1 small cell patients. Stage I to III disease affected roughly ten men and 5 women aged about 31 to 80. Samples averaged around 3.9 million productive TCRbeta reads each.

RNA was extracted from bulk tissue without any cell sorting. Study results and limitations: Tumor repertoires had a smaller top 100 clone share than normal lung.

Details on this clonotype: Its specificity is unknown. A much larger clone lies a single base off, so this may be a read error.

A modified ARM-PCR protocol with three rounds of nested PCR amplified TCRbeta. MiXCR was run by TCRdb on the multiplex PCR reads, yielding one entry per CDR3 protein. The table has 70,000 to 80,000 distinct CDR3 sequences, roughly two thirds seen once; the top ten hold around 9.6%. This receptor was identified in a woman aged 40 to 49 with non-small cell lung cancer. The specimen sequenced was lung tumor tissue.

The CDR3 DNA follows: TGCGCCAGCAGTCGGGACCCCCAAGGGACCCAGTACTTC. Its protein is CASSRDPQGTQYF. This chain connects TRBV10-2 to TRBJ2-5; D tentatively fits TRBD1 or TRBD2 (5 bases each). Germline lookup yields CDR1 WSHSY and CDR2 SAAADI. This CDR3 is built from 13 residues.